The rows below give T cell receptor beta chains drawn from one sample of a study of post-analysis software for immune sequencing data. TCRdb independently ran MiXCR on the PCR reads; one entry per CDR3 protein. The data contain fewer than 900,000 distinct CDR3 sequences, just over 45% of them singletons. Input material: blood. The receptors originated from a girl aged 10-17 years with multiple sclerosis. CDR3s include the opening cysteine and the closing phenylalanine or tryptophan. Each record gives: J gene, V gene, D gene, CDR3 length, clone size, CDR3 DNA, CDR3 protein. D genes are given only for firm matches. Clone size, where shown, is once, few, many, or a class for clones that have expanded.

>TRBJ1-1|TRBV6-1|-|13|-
TGTGCCAGCAGTGAAGGACGGGACACTGAAGCTTTCTTT
CASSEGRDTEAFF
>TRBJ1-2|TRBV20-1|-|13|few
TGCAGTGCTAGAGTACGGGCTAGCTATGGCTACACCTTC
CSARVRASYGYTF
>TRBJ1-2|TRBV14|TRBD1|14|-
TGTGCCAGCAGCCAGGAGGGACAGGGGGAAGGCTACACCTTC
CASSQEGQGEGYTF
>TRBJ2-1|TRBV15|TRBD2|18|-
TGTGCCACCAGCCAATCCTTAGCGGGAGGCCAAATAAACAATGAGCAGTTCTTC
CATSQSLAGGQINNEQFF
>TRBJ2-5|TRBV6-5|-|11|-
TGTGCCGTTCGGGGTTTGGAGACCCAGTACTTC
CAVRGLETQYF
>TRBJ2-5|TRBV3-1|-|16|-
TGTGCCAGCAGCCAAGTACGCAGGGGTTTAGGGGAGACCCAGTACTTC
CASSQVRRGLGETQYF
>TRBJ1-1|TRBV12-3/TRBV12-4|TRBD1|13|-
TGTACCAGCAGTTTATCACAGGGGGTTCGGGCTTTCTTT
CTSSLSQGVRAFF
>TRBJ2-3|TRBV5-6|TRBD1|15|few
TGTGCCAGCAGCTTGGAGGGACAGGGAATAAATACGCAGTATTTT
CASSLEGQGINTQYF
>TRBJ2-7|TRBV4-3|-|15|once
TGCGCCAGCAGCCAGACCACGGGCAGTACCTACGAGCAGTACTTC
CASSQTTGSTYEQYF
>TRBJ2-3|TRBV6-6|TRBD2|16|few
TGTGCCAGCAGTTACTCGGCTAGCGGTGATGGGGGTACGCAGTATTTT
CASSYSASGDGGTQYF
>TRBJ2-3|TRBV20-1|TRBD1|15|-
TGCAGTGCCCAGCAAGGGACAGCCTTACTAGATACGCAGTATTTT
CSAQQGTALLDTQYF
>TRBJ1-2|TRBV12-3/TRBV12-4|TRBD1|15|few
TGTGCCAGCAGCCAGACAGGGCCCTCGGGCTATGGCTACACCTTC
CASSQTGPSGYGYTF
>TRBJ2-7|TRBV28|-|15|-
TGTGCCAGCACCTCTAGGAGGGCAGCGATCTACGAGCAGTACTTC
CASTSRRAAIYEQYF
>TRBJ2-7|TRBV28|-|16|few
TGTGCCAGCAGTTTATGCGGCGACGGGAGCAGCTGCGAGCAGTACTTC
CASSLCGDGSSCEQYF
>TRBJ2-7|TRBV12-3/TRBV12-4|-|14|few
TGTGCCAGCGGAAAGACAGGAGACAACTACGAGCAGTACTTC
CASGKTGDNYEQYF
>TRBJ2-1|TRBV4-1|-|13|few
TGCGCCAGCAGCATCGGGACCCGCAATGAGCAGTTCTTC
CASSIGTRNEQFF
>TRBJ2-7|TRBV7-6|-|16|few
TGTGCCAGCAGCTTAGCATCCGGGACACTCACCTACGAGCAGTACTTC
CASSLASGTLTYEQYF
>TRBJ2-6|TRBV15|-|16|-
TGTGCCACCAGCAGAGAAGGGTCGGGGGGGGCCAACGTCCTGACTTTC
CATSREGSGGANVLTF
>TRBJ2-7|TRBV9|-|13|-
TGTGCCAGCAGCGTCGGCTTGAACTACGAGCAGTACTTC
CASSVGLNYEQYF
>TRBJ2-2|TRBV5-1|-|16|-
TGCGCCAGTAGAAAGGGACTGCAGACGAACACCGGGGAGCTGTTTTTT
CASRKGLQTNTGELFF
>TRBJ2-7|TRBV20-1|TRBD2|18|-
TGCAGTGCTACCCAATACTTCATACTAGCGGGAGGGCAATACGAGCAGTACTTC
CSATQYFILAGGQYEQYF
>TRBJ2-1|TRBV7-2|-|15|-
TGTGCCAGCAGCTTAGAGCACTATCTGGGCAATGAGCAGTTCTTC
CASSLEHYLGNEQFF
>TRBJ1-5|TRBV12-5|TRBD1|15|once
TGTGCTAGTGGCGTAGGACAGGGGAACAATCAGCCCCAGCATTTT
CASGVGQGNNQPQHF
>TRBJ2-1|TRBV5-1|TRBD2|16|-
TGCGCCAGCAGCCTCCGGACTAGCGGAACCTTCAATGAGCAGTTCTTC
CASSLRTSGTFNEQFF
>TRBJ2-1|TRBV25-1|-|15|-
TGTGCCAGCAGCACAGAGATAAGCTCCTACAATGAGCAGTTCTTC
CASSTEISSYNEQFF
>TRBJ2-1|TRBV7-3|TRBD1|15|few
TGTGCCAGCAGCTACTCCACGACAGGGGCGAATGAGCAGTTCTTC
CASSYSTTGANEQFF
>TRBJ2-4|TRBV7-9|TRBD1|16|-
TGTGCCAGCAGCTTAGAGTTGGGACAGGGGGCGAGGGAGCAGTACTTC
CASSLELGQGAREQYF
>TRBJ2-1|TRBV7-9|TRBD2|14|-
TGTGCCAGCAGCTACCTAGCGGGAGTCCGAGAGCAGTTCTTC
CASSYLAGVREQFF
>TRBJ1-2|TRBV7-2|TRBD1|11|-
TGTGCCCTCCCGACAGGGAAAGGCTACACCTTC
CALPTGKGYTF
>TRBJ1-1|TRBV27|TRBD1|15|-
TGTGCCAGCAGGATCTCGGGACAGGCGAACGCTGAAGCTTTCTTT
CASRISGQANAEAFF
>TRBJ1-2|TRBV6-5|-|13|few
TGTGCCAGCAGTTACTCTCGGTCCTCAGGCTACACCTTC
CASSYSRSSGYTF
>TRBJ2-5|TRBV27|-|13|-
TGTGCCAGCAGCTTACGGTACCAAGAGACCCAGTACTTC
CASSLRYQETQYF
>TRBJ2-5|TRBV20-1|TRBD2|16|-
TGCAGTGCTAGAGATCCGGGCGGGAGGCGCCTCAATGAGCAGTACTTC
CSARDPGGRRLNEQYF
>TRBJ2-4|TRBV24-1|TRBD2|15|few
TGTGCCACCAGTCGGGGGGGCGAAGCCAAAAACATTCAGTACTTC
CATSRGGEAKNIQYF
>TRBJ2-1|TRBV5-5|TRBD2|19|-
TGTGCCAGCAGCTTTCTTACCCAAGCGGGAGGGCCTAGTTTCAATGAGCAGTTCTTC
CASSFLTQAGGPSFNEQFF
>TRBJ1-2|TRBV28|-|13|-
TGTGCCAGCAGTTGGGAGGGTCACTATGGCTACACCTTC
CASSWEGHYGYTF
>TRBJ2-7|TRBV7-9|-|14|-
TGTGTCAGCAGCTTAACCGAAACTACCTACGAGCAGTACTTC
CVSSLTETTYEQYF
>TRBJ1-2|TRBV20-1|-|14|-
TGCAGTGCCCCGGGACGACTAGCTCGTGGTGGCTACACCTTC
CSAPGRLARGGYTF
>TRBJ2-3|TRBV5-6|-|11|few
TGTGCCAGCAGCATCAGTGGTACGCAGTATTTT
CASSISGTQYF
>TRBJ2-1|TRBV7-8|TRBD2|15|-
TGTGCCAGCAGCTTCCCTAGCGGGACCAACAATGAGCAGTTCTTC
CASSFPSGTNNEQFF
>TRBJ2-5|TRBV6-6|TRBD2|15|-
TGTTCCAGCAGCGAATTCGGGACTAGTGAGAAGACCCAGTACTTC
CSSSEFGTSEKTQYF
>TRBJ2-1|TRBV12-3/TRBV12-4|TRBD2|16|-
TGTGCCAGCAGCGGGACCATCGGGACTATATACAATGAGCAGTTCTTC
CASSGTIGTIYNEQFF
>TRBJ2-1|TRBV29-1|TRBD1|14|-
TGCAGCGCAAACCGGGACAGGGGGGGGAATGAGCAGTTCTTC
CSANRDRGGNEQFF
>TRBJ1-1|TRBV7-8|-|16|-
TGTGCCAGCAGCTCAGATCAGGGTCGGTTCAACACTGAAGCTTTCTTT
CASSSDQGRFNTEAFF
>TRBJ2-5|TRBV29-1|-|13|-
TGCAGCGTTGAATGGTCAGGGCAAGAGACCCAGTACTTC
CSVEWSGQETQYF
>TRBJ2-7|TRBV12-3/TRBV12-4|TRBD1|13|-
TGTGCCAGCACCCCGGGACAGACTTACGAGCGGTACTTC
CASTPGQTYERYF